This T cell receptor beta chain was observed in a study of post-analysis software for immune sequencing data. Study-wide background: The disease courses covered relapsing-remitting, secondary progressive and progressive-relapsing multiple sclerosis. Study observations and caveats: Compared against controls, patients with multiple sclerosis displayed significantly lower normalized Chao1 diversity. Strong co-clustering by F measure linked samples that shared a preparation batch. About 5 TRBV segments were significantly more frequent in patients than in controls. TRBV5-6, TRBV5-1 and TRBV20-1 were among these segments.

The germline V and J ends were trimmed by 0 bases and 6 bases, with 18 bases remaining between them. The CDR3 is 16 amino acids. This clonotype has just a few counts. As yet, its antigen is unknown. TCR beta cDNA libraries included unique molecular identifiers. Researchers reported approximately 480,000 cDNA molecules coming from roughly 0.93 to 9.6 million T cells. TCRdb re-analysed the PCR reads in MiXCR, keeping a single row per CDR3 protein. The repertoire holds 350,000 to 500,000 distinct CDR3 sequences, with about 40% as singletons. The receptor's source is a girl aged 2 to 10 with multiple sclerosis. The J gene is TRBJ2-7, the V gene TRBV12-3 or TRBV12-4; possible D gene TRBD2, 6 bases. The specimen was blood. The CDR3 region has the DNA TGTGCCAGCAGTTTAGCGATAGGCGGCGGGATAAGCGAGCAGTACTTC. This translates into CASSLAIGGGISEQYF.